This T cell receptor beta chain was found in a study of cytomegalovirus exposure and HLA in healthy donors. At the level of the study: The same platform as the roughly 630 first-cohort repertoires was used for the 120 validation repertoires, a later analysis reported. Study findings and constraints: The tendency of first-cohort TCR clusters to co-occur in the 120 or so validation repertoires emerged from a later analysis. Researchers catalogued 164 TCR beta chains as cytomegalovirus-associated.

Unmatched junction bases numbered 10, after V lost 1 base and J lost 6 bases. Germline CDR1 is MDHEN and CDR2 is SYDVKM. CDR3 length: 16 amino acids. A note on this clone: The antigen is undetermined.

The table came from immunoSEQ multiplex PCR; TCRdb's copy has only in-frame clones and leaves some out. The table records 120,000 to 150,000 clones, just over 85% of them present only once. The rearrangement uses TRBV28 and TRBJ1-2, with 8 bases matching TRBD1. The clonotype originates from a woman aged 18-30 years in good health and CMV-seropositive. Sequenced: PBMCs. The CDR3 nucleotides read TGTGCCAGCAGTTTATTCGGACAGGGTGCTTTGGATGGCTACACCTTC. It specifies CASSLFGQGALDGYTF.